The T cell receptor (beta chain) under discussion was sequenced for a study of CD8 T cells in Susac syndrome. Across the study: Treatment at blood withdrawal was none, corticosteroids, or intravenous immunoglobulin alone in Susac syndrome patients.

It was with random hexamers that about 0.45 to 1 ug RNA was reverse transcribed. It was immunoSEQ multiplex PCR that amplified TCR beta CDR3 across 54 Vbeta and 13 Jbeta. TCRdb ran MiXCR on the immunoSEQ multiplex PCR reads and lists one entry per CDR3 protein. The sample consists of about 84,000 distinct CDR3 sequences, 90% to 97% of them appearing once. As regards this clonotype: Its antigen is still unknown.

CDR3 size: 13 residues. Germline CDR1 is SGHNT and CDR2 is YYREEE (reference sequence). V lost 2 bases to trimming and J lost 7 bases, with 10 bases between them. Study results and limitations: Peak Susac CD8+ clonal expansion occurred in TEMRA cells and active patients.

The sequenced target, TCR beta, came from blood CD8+ and CD4+ T cells. Sequenced input: CD8+ T cells from PBMCs. The clonotype comes from a human donor with Susac syndrome. The V and J genes are TRBV5-4 and TRBJ2-1; no firm D call. The CDR3 bases are TGTGCCAGCAGCTTTCGAACTTCTAATGAGCAGTTCTTC. Its protein product is CASSFRTSNEQFF. Variable domain in full (rest from reference TRBV5-4 and TRBJ2-1): ETGVTQSPTHLIKTRGQQVTLRCSSQSGHNTVSWYQQALGQGPQFIFQYYREEENGRGNFPPRFSGLQFPNYSSELNVNALELDDSALYLCASSFRTSNEQFFGPGTRLTVL.